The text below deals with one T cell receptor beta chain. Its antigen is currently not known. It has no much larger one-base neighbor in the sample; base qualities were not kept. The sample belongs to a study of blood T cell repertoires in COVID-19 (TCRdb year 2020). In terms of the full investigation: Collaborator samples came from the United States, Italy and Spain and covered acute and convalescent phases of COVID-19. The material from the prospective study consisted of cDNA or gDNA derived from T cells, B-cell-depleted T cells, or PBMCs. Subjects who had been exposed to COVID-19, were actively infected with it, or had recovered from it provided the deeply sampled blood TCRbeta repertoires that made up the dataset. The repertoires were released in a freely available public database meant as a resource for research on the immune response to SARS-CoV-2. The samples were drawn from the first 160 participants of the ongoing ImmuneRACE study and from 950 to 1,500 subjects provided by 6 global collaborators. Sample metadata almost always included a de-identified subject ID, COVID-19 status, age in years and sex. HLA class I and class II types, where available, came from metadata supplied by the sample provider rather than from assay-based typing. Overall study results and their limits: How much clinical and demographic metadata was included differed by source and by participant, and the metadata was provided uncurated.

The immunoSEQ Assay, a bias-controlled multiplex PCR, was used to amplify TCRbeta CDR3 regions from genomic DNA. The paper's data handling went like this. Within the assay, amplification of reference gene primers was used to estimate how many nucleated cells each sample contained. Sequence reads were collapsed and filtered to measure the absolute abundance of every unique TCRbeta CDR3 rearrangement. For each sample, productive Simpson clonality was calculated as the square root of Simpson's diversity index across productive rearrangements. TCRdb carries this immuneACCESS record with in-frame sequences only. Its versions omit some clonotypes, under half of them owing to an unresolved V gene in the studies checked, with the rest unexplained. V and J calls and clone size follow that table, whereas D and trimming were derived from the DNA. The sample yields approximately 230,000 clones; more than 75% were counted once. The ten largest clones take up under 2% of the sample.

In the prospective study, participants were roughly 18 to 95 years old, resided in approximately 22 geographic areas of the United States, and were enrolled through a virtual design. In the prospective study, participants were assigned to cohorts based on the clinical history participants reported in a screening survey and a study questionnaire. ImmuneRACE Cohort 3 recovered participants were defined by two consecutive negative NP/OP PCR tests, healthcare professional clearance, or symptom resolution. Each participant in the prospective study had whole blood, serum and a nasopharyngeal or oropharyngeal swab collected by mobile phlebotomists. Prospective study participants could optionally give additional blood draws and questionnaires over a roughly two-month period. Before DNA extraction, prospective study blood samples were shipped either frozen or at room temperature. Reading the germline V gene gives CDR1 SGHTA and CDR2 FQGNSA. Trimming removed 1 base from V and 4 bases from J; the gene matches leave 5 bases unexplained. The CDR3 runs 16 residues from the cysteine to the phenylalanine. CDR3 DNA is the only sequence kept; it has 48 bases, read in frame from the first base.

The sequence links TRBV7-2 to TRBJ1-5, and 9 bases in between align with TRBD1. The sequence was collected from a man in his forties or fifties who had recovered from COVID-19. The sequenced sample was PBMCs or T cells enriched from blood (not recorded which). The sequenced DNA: TGTGCCAGCAGCTTAGGATTGGGGACAGGGAATCAGCCCCAGCATTTT. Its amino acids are CASSLGLGTGNQPQHF.